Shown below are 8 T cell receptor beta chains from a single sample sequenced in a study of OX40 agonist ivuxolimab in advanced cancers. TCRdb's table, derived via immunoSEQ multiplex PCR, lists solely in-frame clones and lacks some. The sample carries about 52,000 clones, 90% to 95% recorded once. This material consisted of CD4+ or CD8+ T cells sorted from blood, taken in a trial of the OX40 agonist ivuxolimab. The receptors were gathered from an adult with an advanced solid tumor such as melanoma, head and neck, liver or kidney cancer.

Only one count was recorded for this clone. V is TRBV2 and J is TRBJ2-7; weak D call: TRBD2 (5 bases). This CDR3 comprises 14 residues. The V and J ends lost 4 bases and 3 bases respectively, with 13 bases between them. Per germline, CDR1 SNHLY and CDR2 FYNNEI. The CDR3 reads CASSAWTESYEQYF. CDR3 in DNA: TGTGCCAGCAGTGCCTGGACTGAAAGCTACGAGCAGTACTTC.

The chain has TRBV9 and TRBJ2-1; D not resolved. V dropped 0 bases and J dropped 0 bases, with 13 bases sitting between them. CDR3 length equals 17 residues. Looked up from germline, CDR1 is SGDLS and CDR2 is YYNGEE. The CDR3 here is CASSVGYTVSSYNEQFF. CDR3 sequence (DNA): TGTGCCAGCAGCGTAGGCTATACCGTAAGCTCCTACAATGAGCAGTTCTTC.

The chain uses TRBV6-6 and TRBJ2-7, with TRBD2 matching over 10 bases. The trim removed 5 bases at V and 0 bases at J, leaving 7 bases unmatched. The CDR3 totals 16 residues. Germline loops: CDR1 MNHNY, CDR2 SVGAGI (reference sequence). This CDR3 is CASSQSRLAGSYEQYF. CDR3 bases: TGTGCCAGCAGTCAATCCCGACTAGCGGGCTCCTACGAGCAGTACTTC.

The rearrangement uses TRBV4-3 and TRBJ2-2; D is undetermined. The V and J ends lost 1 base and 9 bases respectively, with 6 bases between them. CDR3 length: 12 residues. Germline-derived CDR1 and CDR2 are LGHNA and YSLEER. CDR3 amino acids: CASSQGERELFF. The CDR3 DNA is TGCGCCAGCAGCCAAGGAGAACGGGAGCTGTTTTTT.

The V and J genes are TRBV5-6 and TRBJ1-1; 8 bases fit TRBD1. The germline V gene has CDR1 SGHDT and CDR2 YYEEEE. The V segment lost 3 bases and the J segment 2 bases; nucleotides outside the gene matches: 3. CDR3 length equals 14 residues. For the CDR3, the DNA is TGTGCCAGCAGCTACGGACAGGGCAACACTGAAGCTTTCTTT. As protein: CASSYGQGNTEAFF.

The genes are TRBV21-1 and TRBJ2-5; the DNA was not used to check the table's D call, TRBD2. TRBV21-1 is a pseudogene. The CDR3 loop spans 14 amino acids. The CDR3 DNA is TGTGCCAGCAGCATGCGAGGGTCGCGGGAGACCCAGTACTTC. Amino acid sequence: CASSMRGSRETQYF.

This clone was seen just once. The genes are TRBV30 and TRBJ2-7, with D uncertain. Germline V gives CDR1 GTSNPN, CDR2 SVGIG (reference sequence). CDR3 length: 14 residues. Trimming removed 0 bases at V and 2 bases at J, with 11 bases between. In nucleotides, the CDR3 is TGTGCCTGGAGTGTAGGTGGTGGTCCCTACGAGCAGTACTTC. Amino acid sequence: CAWSVGGGPYEQYF.

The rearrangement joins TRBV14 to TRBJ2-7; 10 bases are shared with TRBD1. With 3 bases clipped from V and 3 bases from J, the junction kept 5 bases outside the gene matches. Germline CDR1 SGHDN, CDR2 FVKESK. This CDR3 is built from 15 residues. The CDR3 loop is CASSHPGQGFYEQYF. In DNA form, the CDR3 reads TGTGCCAGCAGCCACCCGGGACAGGGGTTCTACGAGCAGTACTTC.